Listed below are T cell receptor beta chains from one sample, sequenced in a study of T cell responses to AZD1222 COVID-19 vaccine. The method was immunoSEQ multiplex PCR; TCRdb's version includes in-frame clones alone and lacks a portion of them. This sample has around 79,000 clones; nearly 90% occur once, and the top ten carry about 1.4%. The sample was peripheral blood, taken on day 0 of AZD1222 vaccination. These receptors came from an adult in good health. The CDR3 runs from the conserved cysteine through the conserved F or W. Each record gives: V gene, clone size, D gene, J gene, CDR3 protein, CDR3 DNA. The D gene is left open where the match is weak. Not all rows give a size; the values are once, few, many and, for expanded clones, a class.

v_gene: TRBV7-9
abundance: few
d_gene: -
j_gene: TRBJ1-1
CDR3aa: CASSLEKGKGTRTEAFF
CDR3nt: TGTGCCAGCAGCTTAGAAAAGGGAAAGGGAACGAGAACTGAAGCTTTCTTT

v_gene: TRBV5-6
abundance: -
d_gene: -
j_gene: TRBJ2-4
CDR3aa: CASSKRTIQYF
CDR3nt: TGTGCCAGCAGCAAACGCACCATTCAGTACTTC

v_gene: TRBV9
abundance: -
d_gene: TRBD1
j_gene: TRBJ1-2
CDR3aa: CASSEQGAYGYTF
CDR3nt: TGTGCCAGCAGCGAACAGGGGGCCTATGGCTACACCTTC

v_gene: TRBV28
abundance: -
d_gene: -
j_gene: TRBJ1-1
CDR3aa: CASVPQRRLYTEAFF
CDR3nt: TGTGCCAGCGTCCCCCAGCGGCGACTTTACACTGAAGCTTTCTTT

v_gene: TRBV10-3
abundance: -
d_gene: -
j_gene: TRBJ1-1
CDR3aa: CAIRRDLLNTEAFF
CDR3nt: TGTGCCATCAGGCGGGATTTATTGAACACTGAAGCTTTCTTT

v_gene: TRBV19
abundance: -
d_gene: TRBD1
j_gene: TRBJ1-5
CDR3aa: CASSTSSRRGRSGNQPQHF
CDR3nt: TGTGCCAGTAGTACCTCCTCTCGGAGGGGGCGTAGTGGCAATCAGCCCCAGCATTTT

v_gene: TRBV28
abundance: once
d_gene: -
j_gene: TRBJ1-1
CDR3aa: CASSFWGRTEAFF
CDR3nt: TGTGCCAGCAGTTTCTGGGGGAGAACTGAAGCTTTCTTT

v_gene: TRBV6-6
abundance: -
d_gene: -
j_gene: TRBJ1-2
CDR3aa: CASSYSGRTNYGYTF
CDR3nt: TGTGCCAGCAGTTACTCGGGCAGAACTAACTATGGCTACACCTTC

v_gene: TRBV12-5
abundance: -
d_gene: -
j_gene: TRBJ2-1
CDR3aa: CASGERLNYNEQFF
CDR3nt: TGTGCTAGTGGGGAGAGACTAAACTACAATGAGCAGTTCTTC

v_gene: TRBV10-3
abundance: -
d_gene: -
j_gene: TRBJ1-2
CDR3aa: CAISDWDDGYTF
CDR3nt: TGTGCCATCAGTGATTGGGACGACGGCTACACCTTC

v_gene: TRBV6-5
abundance: -
d_gene: -
j_gene: TRBJ1-1
CDR3aa: CASSYSIPGEATEAFF
CDR3nt: TGTGCCAGCAGTTACTCGATCCCAGGGGAGGCGACTGAAGCTTTCTTT

v_gene: TRBV7-3
abundance: -
d_gene: -
j_gene: TRBJ2-1
CDR3aa: CASSVTRASSYNEQFF
CDR3nt: TGTGCCAGCAGCGTTACTAGGGCGAGCTCCTACAATGAGCAGTTCTTC

v_gene: TRBV27
abundance: -
d_gene: -
j_gene: TRBJ2-1
CDR3aa: CASSLGPHLGQFF
CDR3nt: TGTGCCAGCAGTTTAGGGCCCCATTTGGGGCAGTTCTTC

v_gene: TRBV27
abundance: -
d_gene: -
j_gene: TRBJ2-5
CDR3aa: CASSLWVSETQYF
CDR3nt: TGTGCCAGCAGTTTGTGGGTCAGCGAGACCCAGTACTTC

v_gene: TRBV5-4
abundance: -
d_gene: -
j_gene: TRBJ2-4
CDR3aa: CASSLENSKNIQYF
CDR3nt: TGTGCCAGCAGCTTGGAGAATTCCAAAAACATTCAGTACTTC

v_gene: TRBV25-1
abundance: -
d_gene: -
j_gene: TRBJ1-1
CDR3aa: CASSEGTLNTEAFF
CDR3nt: TGTGCCAGCAGTGAGGGCACACTGAACACTGAAGCTTTCTTT

v_gene: TRBV6-2/TRBV6-3
abundance: once
d_gene: TRBD2
j_gene: TRBJ2-7
CDR3aa: CASSYSGGSEQYF
CDR3nt: TGTGCCAGCAGTTACTCGGGGGGGTCCGAGCAGTACTTC

v_gene: TRBV28
abundance: -
d_gene: -
j_gene: TRBJ1-2
CDR3aa: CASSSRYGYTF
CDR3nt: TGTGCCAGCAGTTCACGTTATGGCTACACCTTC

v_gene: TRBV27
abundance: -
d_gene: -
j_gene: TRBJ1-6
CDR3aa: CASSLFRGMGSPLHF
CDR3nt: TGTGCCAGCAGTTTATTCCGGGGGATGGGTTCACCCCTCCACTTT

v_gene: TRBV18
abundance: -
d_gene: TRBD2
j_gene: TRBJ2-1
CDR3aa: CASSPPTTSGNNEQFF
CDR3nt: TGTGCCAGCTCACCACCGACGACTAGCGGTAACAATGAGCAGTTCTTC

v_gene: TRBV12-5
abundance: -
d_gene: TRBD1
j_gene: TRBJ1-5
CDR3aa: CASVAGTGGYQPQHF
CDR3nt: TGTGCTAGTGTCGCCGGGACAGGGGGCTATCAGCCCCAGCATTTT

v_gene: TRBV19
abundance: -
d_gene: -
j_gene: TRBJ1-2
CDR3aa: CASSIVAGSYGYTF
CDR3nt: TGTGCCAGTAGTATAGTGGCAGGGAGCTATGGCTACACCTTC

v_gene: TRBV7-9
abundance: -
d_gene: -
j_gene: TRBJ1-4
CDR3aa: CASRLTTANEKLFF
CDR3nt: TGTGCCAGCAGATTGACTACGGCTAATGAAAAACTGTTTTTT

v_gene: TRBV21-1
abundance: -
d_gene: -
j_gene: TRBJ2-5
CDR3aa: CASSKTYGREETQYF
CDR3nt: TGTGCCAGCAGCAAAACGTACGGGAGGGAAGAGACCCAGTACTTC

v_gene: TRBV9
abundance: -
d_gene: -
j_gene: TRBJ2-7
CDR3aa: CASSVVPHQGEQYF
CDR3nt: TGTGCCAGCAGCGTAGTGCCCCACCAAGGAGAGCAGTACTTC

v_gene: TRBV5-6
abundance: -
d_gene: TRBD1
j_gene: TRBJ1-5
CDR3aa: CASPQGGSNQPQHF
CDR3nt: TGTGCCAGCCCGCAGGGGGGCAGCAATCAGCCCCAGCATTTT

v_gene: TRBV18
abundance: -
d_gene: TRBD1
j_gene: TRBJ2-2
CDR3aa: CASSTGTGRTGELFF
CDR3nt: TGTGCCAGCTCAACCGGGACAGGGCGGACCGGGGAGCTGTTTTTT

v_gene: TRBV5-1
abundance: -
d_gene: TRBD2
j_gene: TRBJ2-7
CDR3aa: CASSIRLAGVNEQYF
CDR3nt: TGCGCCAGCAGCATCCGACTAGCGGGGGTAAACGAGCAGTACTTC

v_gene: TRBV18
abundance: -
d_gene: TRBD1
j_gene: TRBJ2-5
CDR3aa: CASSPDRGGETQYF
CDR3nt: TGTGCCAGCTCACCCGACAGGGGAGGAGAGACCCAGTACTTC

v_gene: TRBV18
abundance: -
d_gene: -
j_gene: TRBJ1-3
CDR3aa: CASSPSSGNTIYF
CDR3nt: TGTGCCAGCTCACCGAGCTCTGGAAACACCATATATTTT

v_gene: TRBV7-7
abundance: -
d_gene: TRBD1
j_gene: TRBJ2-7
CDR3aa: CASSLMQGASYEQYF
CDR3nt: TGTGCTAGCAGCTTAATGCAGGGGGCATCCTACGAGCAGTACTTC

v_gene: TRBV27
abundance: -
d_gene: TRBD2
j_gene: TRBJ2-5
CDR3aa: CASSSFLAGQETQYF
CDR3nt: TGTGCCAGCAGTTCCTTCCTAGCGGGGCAAGAGACCCAGTACTTC

v_gene: TRBV7-9
abundance: -
d_gene: TRBD1
j_gene: TRBJ1-5
CDR3aa: CASSRERGGGNQPQHF
CDR3nt: TGTGCCAGCAGCCGCGAAAGAGGGGGCGGCAATCAGCCCCAGCATTTT

v_gene: TRBV3-1/TRBV3-2
abundance: few
d_gene: TRBD1
j_gene: TRBJ2-7
CDR3aa: CASSQAGTASYEQYF
CDR3nt: TGTGCCAGCAGCCAAGCGGGGACAGCATCCTACGAGCAGTACTTC

v_gene: TRBV7-8
abundance: -
d_gene: -
j_gene: TRBJ2-5
CDR3aa: CASSPRRLPGETQYF
CDR3nt: TGTGCCAGCAGCCCCCGTCGACTGCCAGGAGAGACCCAGTACTTC

v_gene: TRBV5-1
abundance: -
d_gene: -
j_gene: TRBJ1-1
CDR3aa: CASSPGLLNTEAFF
CDR3nt: TGCGCCAGCAGCCCGGGACTCCTGAACACTGAAGCTTTCTTT

v_gene: TRBV7-9
abundance: -
d_gene: -
j_gene: TRBJ1-1
CDR3aa: CASQRATEAFF
CDR3nt: TGTGCCAGCCAGCGTGCCACTGAAGCTTTCTTT

v_gene: TRBV18
abundance: -
d_gene: TRBD1
j_gene: TRBJ2-2
CDR3aa: CASSLPTGLAAGELFF
CDR3nt: TGTGCCAGCTCACTACCGACAGGGCTCGCGGCCGGGGAGCTGTTTTTT

v_gene: TRBV11-3
abundance: -
d_gene: TRBD2
j_gene: TRBJ2-1
CDR3aa: CASSREISGRGINNEQFF
CDR3nt: TGTGCCAGCAGCAGGGAGATTAGCGGGAGGGGAATTAACAATGAGCAGTTCTTC

v_gene: TRBV30
abundance: -
d_gene: -
j_gene: TRBJ1-2
CDR3aa: CAWRWEGGSGYTF
CDR3nt: TGTGCCTGGAGATGGGAAGGGGGTTCCGGCTACACCTTC

v_gene: TRBV21-1
abundance: -
d_gene: -
j_gene: TRBJ1-6
CDR3aa: CASGRASTTNSPLHF
CDR3nt: TGTGCCAGCGGCCGGGCCAGTACTACTAATTCACCCCTCCACTTT

v_gene: TRBV7-6
abundance: -
d_gene: -
j_gene: TRBJ1-2
CDR3aa: CASNEGGNYGYTF
CDR3nt: TGTGCCAGCAACGAAGGAGGGAACTATGGCTACACCTTC

v_gene: TRBV18
abundance: -
d_gene: -
j_gene: TRBJ2-7
CDR3aa: CASSELNRNGKGSEQYF
CDR3nt: TGTGCCAGCTCAGAATTAAACCGCAACGGGAAGGGGTCCGAGCAGTACTTC

v_gene: TRBV29-1
abundance: -
d_gene: -
j_gene: TRBJ2-1
CDR3aa: CSAAVLSGSNEQFF
CDR3nt: TGCAGCGCTGCGGTACTCTCGGGCAGCAATGAGCAGTTCTTC

v_gene: TRBV20-1
abundance: -
d_gene: -
j_gene: TRBJ1-1
CDR3aa: CSARQAEAFF
CDR3nt: TGCAGTGCAAGACAGGCTGAAGCTTTCTTT

v_gene: TRBV9
abundance: -
d_gene: -
j_gene: TRBJ2-2
CDR3aa: CASSVGSSPNTGELFF
CDR3nt: TGTGCCAGCAGCGTAGGATCAAGCCCGAACACCGGGGAGCTGTTTTTT